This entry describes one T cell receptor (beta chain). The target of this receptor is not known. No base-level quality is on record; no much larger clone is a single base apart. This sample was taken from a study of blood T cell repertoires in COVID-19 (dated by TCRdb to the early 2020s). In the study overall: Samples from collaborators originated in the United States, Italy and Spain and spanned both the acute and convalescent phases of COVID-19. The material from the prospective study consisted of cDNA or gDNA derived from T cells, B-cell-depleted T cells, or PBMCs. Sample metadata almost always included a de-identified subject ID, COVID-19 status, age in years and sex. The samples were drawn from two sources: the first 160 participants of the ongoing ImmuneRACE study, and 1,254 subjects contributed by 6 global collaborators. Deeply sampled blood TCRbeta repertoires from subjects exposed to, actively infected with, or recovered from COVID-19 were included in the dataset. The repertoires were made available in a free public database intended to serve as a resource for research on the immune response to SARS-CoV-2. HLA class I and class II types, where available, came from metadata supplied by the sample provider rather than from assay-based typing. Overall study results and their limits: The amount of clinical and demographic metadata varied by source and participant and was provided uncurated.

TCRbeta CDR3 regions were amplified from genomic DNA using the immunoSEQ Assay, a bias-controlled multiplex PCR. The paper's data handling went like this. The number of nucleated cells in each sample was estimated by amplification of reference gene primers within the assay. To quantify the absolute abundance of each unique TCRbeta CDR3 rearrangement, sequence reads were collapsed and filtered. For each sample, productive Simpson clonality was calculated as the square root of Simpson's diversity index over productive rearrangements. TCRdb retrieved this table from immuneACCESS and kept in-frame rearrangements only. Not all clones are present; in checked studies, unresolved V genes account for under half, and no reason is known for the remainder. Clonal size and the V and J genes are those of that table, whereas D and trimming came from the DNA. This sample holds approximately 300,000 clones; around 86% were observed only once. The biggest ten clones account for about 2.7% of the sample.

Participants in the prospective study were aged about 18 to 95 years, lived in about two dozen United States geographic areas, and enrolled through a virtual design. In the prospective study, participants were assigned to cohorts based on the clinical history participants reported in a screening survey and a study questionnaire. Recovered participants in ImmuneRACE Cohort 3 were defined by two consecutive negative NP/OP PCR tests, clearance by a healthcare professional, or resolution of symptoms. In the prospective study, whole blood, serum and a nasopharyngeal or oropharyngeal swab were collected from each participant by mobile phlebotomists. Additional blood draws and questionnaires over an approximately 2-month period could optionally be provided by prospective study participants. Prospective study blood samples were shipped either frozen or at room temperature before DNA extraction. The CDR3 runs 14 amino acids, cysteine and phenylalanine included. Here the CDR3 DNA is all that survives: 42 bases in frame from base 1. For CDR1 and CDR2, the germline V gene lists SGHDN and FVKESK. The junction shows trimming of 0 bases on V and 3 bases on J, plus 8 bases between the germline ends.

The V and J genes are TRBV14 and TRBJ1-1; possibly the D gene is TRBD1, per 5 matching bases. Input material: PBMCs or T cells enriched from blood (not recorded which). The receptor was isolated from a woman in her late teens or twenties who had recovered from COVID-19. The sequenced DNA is TGTGCCAGCAGCCAAGACGCAGGGTACACTGAAGCTTTCTTT. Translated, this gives CASSQDAGYTEAFF.